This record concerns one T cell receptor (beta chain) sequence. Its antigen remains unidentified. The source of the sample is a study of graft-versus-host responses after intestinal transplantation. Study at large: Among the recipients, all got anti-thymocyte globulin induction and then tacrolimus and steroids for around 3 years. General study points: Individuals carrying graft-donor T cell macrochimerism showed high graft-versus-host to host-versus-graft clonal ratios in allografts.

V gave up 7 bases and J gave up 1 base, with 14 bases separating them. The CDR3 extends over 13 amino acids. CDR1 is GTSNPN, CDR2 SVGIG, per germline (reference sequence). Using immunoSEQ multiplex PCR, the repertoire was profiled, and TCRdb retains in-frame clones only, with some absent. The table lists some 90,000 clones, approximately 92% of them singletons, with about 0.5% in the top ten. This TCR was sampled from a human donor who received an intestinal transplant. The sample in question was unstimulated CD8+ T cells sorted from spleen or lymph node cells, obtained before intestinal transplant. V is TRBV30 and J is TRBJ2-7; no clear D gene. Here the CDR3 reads CAYSLEKSYEQYF. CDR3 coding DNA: TGTGCCTATTCTTTAGAAAAATCCTACGAGCAGTACTTC.